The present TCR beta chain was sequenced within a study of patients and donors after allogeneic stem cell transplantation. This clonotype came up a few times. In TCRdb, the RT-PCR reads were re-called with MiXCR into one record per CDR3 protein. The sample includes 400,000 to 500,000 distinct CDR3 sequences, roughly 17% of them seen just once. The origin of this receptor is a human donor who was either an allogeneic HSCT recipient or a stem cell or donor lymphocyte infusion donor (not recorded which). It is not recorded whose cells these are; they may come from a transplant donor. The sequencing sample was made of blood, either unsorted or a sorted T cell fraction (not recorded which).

CDR3 DNA sequence: TGTGCCAGCAGCACACCACTAGCGAGCACAGATACGCAGTATTTT. This gives the protein CASSTPLASTDTQYF. The rearrangement joins TRBV7-9 to TRBJ2-3, with 7 bases fitting TRBD2. CDR3 size: 15 residues. J was trimmed by 0 bases and V by 5 bases; bases with no gene match: 5. In germline, CDR1 is SEHNR, CDR2 FQNEAQ (reference sequence).